Below, one TCR beta chain is given with its context. What it binds is not known. This sample was taken from a study of graft-versus-host responses after intestinal transplantation. In the study overall: The recipients all started with anti-thymocyte globulin induction and then took tacrolimus and steroids for 3 to 4 years.

Study outcomes and limitations: Analysis identified GvH clones in recipient marrow, with some appearing first in ileum or blood.

The data were produced by immunoSEQ multiplex PCR, yet TCRdb's version contains in-frame clones alone and is incomplete. The table has around 99,000 clones, approximately 88% seen once. This CDR3 has 16 residues. V dropped 0 bases and J dropped 1 base, with 8 bases sitting between them. Germline V CDR1 and CDR2: SGHDT, YYEEEE. This sample comprised unstimulated CD4+ T cells sorted from spleen or lymph node cells, obtained before transplant. The chain links TRBV5-6 to TRBJ2-6, with D possibly TRBD1 on 5 matching bases. This sequence originates from a human donor who was the organ donor for an intestinal transplant. The CDR3 loop is CASSLVQGSGANVLTF. For the CDR3, the DNA is TGTGCCAGCAGCTTGGTTCAGGGATCTGGGGCCAACGTCCTGACTTTC.